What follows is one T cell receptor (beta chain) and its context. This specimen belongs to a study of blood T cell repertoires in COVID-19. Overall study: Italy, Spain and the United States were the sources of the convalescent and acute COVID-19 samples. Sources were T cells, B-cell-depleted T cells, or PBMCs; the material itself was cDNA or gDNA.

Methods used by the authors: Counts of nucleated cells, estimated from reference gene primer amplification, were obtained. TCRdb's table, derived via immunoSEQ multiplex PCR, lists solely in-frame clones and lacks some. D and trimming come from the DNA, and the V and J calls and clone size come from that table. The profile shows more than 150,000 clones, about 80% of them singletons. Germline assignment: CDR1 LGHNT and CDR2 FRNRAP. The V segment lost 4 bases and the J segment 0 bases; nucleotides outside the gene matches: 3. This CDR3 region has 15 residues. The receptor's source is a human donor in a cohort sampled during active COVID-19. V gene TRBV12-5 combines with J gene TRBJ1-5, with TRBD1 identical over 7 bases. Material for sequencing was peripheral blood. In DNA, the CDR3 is TGTGCTAGTGGTTCAGGGGGAAATAGCAATCAGCCCCAGCATTTT. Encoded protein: CASGSGGNSNQPQHF. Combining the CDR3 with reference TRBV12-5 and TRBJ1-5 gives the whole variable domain DARVTQTPRHKVTEMGQEVTMRCQPILGHNTVFWYRQTMMQGLELLAYFRNRAPLDDSGMPKDRFSAEMPDATLATLKIQPSEPRDSAVYFCASGSGGNSNQPQHFGDGTRLSIL.